This TCR beta chain was recorded in a study of blood T cell repertoires in COVID-19. This clone was picked up a small number of times. Data came from immunoSEQ multiplex PCR; TCRdb stores just in-frame clones and leaves some out. The sample contains roughly 40,000 clones, about 85% of which appear only once. Sequenced input: peripheral blood. This sequence originates from a human donor in a cohort sampled during active COVID-19.

CDR3 loop: CASRWADTEAFF. CDR3 nucleotides: TGTGCCAGCAGGTGGGCCGACACTGAAGCTTTCTTT. The gene calls are TRBV14 and TRBJ1-1; D unclear. V was clipped by 6 bases and J by 3 bases, with 8 bases between them. The CDR3 totals 12 residues. Germline V CDR1 and CDR2: SGHDN, FVKESK.